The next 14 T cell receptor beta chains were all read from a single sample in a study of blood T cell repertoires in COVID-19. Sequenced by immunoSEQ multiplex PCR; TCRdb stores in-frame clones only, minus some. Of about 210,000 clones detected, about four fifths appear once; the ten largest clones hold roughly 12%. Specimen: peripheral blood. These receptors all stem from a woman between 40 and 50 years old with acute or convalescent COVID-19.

As DNA, the CDR3 is TGTGCCAGCATAGGCAGAGGACAGAGCCTCCAAGAGACCCAGTACTTC. Translated, it gives CASIGRGQSLQETQYF. The rearrangement links TRBV7-8 to TRBJ2-5; the D gene is possibly TRBD1 (6 bases). Germline CDR1 is SGHVS and CDR2 is FQNEAQ. The CDR3 covers 16 residues. With 7 bases removed from V and 1 base from J, the gap between germline ends came to 19 bases.

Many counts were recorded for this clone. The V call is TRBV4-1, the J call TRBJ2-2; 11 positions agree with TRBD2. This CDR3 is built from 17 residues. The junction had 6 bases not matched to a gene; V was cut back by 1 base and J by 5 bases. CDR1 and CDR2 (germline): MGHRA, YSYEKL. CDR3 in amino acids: CASSQVIAGGRTGELFF. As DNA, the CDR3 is TGCGCCAGCAGCCAAGTGATAGCGGGGGGGCGGACCGGGGAGCTGTTTTTT.

The CDR3 DNA reads TGCAGCGCCAACTTCGACAGAAACACCGGGGAGCTGTTTTTT. Its translation: CSANFDRNTGELFF. This chain links TRBV29-1 with TRBJ2-2; the D gene is possibly TRBD1 (5 bases). Per the germline V gene, CDR1 is SQVTM and CDR2 is ANQGSEA. V lost 7 bases to trimming and J lost 2 bases, with 14 bases between them. There are 14 residues in the CDR3.

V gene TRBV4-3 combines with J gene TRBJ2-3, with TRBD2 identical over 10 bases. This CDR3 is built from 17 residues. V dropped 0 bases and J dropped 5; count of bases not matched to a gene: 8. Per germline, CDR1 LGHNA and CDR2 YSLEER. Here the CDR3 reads CASSQDPAGGPGDTQYF. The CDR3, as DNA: TGCGCCAGCAGCCAAGATCCAGCGGGAGGGCCAGGAGATACGCAGTATTTT.

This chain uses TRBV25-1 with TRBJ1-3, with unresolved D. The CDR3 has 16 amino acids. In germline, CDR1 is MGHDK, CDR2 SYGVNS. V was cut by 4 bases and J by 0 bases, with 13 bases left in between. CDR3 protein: CASSVGRPSSGNTIYF. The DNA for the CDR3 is TGTGCCAGCAGTGTGGGCAGGCCGAGCTCTGGAAACACCATATATTTT. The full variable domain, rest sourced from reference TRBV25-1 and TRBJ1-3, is EADIYQTPRYLVIGTGKKITLECSQTMGHDKMYWYQQDPGMELHLIHYSYGVNSTEKGDLSSESTVSRIRTEHFPLTLESARPSHTSQYLCASSVGRPSSGNTIYFGEGSWLTVV.

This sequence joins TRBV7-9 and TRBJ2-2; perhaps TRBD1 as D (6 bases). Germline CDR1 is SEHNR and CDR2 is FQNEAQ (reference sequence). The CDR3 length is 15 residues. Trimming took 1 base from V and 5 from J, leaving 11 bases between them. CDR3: CASSLGNRETGELFF. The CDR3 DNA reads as TGTGCCAGCAGCTTAGGGAACAGGGAAACCGGGGAGCTGTTTTTT.

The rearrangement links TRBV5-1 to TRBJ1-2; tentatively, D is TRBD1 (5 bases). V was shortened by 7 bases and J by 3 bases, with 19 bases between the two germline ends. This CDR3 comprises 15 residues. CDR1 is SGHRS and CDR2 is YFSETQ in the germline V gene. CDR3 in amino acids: CASGRGFPMDYGYTF. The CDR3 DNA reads TGCGCCAGCGGCCGGGGGTTTCCTATGGACTATGGCTACACCTTC.

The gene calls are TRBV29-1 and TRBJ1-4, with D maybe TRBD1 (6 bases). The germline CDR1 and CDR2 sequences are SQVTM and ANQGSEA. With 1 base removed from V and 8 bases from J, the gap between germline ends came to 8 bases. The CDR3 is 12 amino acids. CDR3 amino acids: CSVEVGAEKLFF. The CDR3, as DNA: TGCAGCGTTGAAGTGGGGGCAGAAAAACTGTTTTTT.

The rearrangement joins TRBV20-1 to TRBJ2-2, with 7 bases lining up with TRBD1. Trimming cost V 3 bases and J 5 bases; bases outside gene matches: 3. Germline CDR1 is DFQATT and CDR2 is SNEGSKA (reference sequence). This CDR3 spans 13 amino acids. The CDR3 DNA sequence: TGCAGTGCTAGTACGACAGGGACCGGGGAGCTGTTTTTT. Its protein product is CSASTTGTGELFF.

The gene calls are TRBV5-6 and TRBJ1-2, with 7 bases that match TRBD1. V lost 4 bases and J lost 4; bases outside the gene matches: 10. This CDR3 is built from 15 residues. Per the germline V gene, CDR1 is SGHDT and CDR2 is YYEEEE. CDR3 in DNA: TGTGCCAGCAGCCCCTGGGGGACAGCGATCTATGGCTACACCTTC. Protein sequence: CASSPWGTAIYGYTF.

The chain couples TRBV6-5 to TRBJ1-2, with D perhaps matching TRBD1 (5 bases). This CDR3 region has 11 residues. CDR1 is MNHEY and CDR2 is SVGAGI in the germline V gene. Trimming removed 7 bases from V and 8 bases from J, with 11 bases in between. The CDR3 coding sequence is TGTGCCAGCACTCAGGGTTGGGGCTACACCTTC. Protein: CASTQGWGYTF.

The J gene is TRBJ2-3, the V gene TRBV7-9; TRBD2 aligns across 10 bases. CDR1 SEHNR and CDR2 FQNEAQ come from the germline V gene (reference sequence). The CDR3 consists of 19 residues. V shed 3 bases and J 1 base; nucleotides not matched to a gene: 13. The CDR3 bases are TGTGCCAGCAGCTTGTCAGGGACTAGCGATCTGTCTGGCACAGATACGCAGTATTTT. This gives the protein CASSLSGTSDLSGTDTQYF.

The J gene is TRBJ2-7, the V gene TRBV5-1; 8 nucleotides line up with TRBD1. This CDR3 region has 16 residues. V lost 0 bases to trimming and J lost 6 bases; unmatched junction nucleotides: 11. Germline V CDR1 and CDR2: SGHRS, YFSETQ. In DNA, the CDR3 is TGCGCCAGCAGCTTGGTAGGGACAGGCCTGCTCGGCGAGCAGTACTTC. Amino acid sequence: CASSLVGTGLLGEQYF.

The CDR3 region is CASSPGTQNTEAFF. The CDR3 bases are TGTGCCTCCTCACCCGGGACACAGAACACTGAAGCTTTCTTT. V gene TRBV30 combines with J gene TRBJ1-1; a weak D match, TRBD1 (6 bases). Per germline, CDR1 GTSNPN and CDR2 SVGIG (reference sequence). The CDR3 has 14 amino acids. V lost 7 bases and J lost 1, with 16 bases in between.